These 21 T cell receptor beta chains were sequenced from one sample in a study of CD8+CD57+ T cells in acquired aplastic anemia. TCR beta VDJ and CDR3 were profiled, and genomic DNA was the template. MiXCR, applied by TCRdb to the reads, yields one record per CDR3 protein. The sample holds roughly 220,000 distinct CDR3 sequences, 65% seen once. Selection for sequencing was limited to patients who had shown CD8+CD57+ cell expansion by flow cytometry. The sequenced sample consisted of sorted CD4+, CD8+, or CD8+CD57+ T cells (not recorded which) from PBMCs. All receptors come from a human donor with aplastic anemia.

This clonotype has at least ten counts. This chain joins TRBV19 and TRBJ2-7; 9 bases align to TRBD1. Trimming took 7 bases from V and 0 from J; bases not matched to a gene: 4. This CDR3 spans 14 amino acids. The V gene's germline CDR1 is LNHDA and CDR2 SQIVND (reference sequence). As DNA, the CDR3 is TGTGCCAGTACTCTGACAGGGGGCTCCTACGAGCAGTACTTC. This encodes CASTLTGGSYEQYF.

The chain recombines TRBV20-1 with TRBJ2-7, with D perhaps assigned TRBD1 or TRBD2 (7 bases each). Germline-derived CDR1 and CDR2 are DFQATT and SNEGSKA (reference sequence). Trimming removed 3 bases at V and 6 bases at J, with 15 bases between. This CDR3 has 13 amino acids. CDR3 nucleotide sequence: TGCAGTGCTAGGGAGCCAGGGGGGGCCGAGCAGTACTTC. Residues: CSAREPGGAEQYF.

This clonotype has a handful of counts. The rearrangement joins TRBV12-3 or TRBV12-4 to TRBJ1-2, with D maybe TRBD1 (5 bases). Trimming took 8 bases from V and 5 from J, leaving 18 bases between them. The CDR3 has 14 amino acids. The CDR3 loop is CASLPLEGRYGYTF. The CDR3 DNA reads as TGTGCCAGCCTCCCGTTGGAGGGACGGTATGGCTACACCTTC.

On this clonotype itself: A much larger clone lies one base from this, so it may be a read error. The rearrangement joins TRBV3-1 to TRBJ2-7; 10 bases are a match to TRBD1. Germline V lookup: CDR1 LGHDT, CDR2 YNNKEL (reference sequence). The length of the CDR3 is 14 residues. This CDR3 reads CASSPGQGTYERYF. CDR3 DNA sequence: TGTGCCAGCAGCCCGGGACAGGGGACGTACGAGCGGTACTTC.

Turning to this clonotype: One end of the junction does not line up with germline, which may come from a read error. This sequence joins TRBV6-1 and TRBJ1-3; D call uncertain. CDR3 size: 15 residues. CDR1 and CDR2 (germline): MNHNS, SASEGT. As DNA, the CDR3 is TGTGCCAGCTTGAACGCGAAGAGTATTGGAAACACCGTATATTTT. It translates to CASLNAKSIGNTVYF.

The V and J genes are TRBV7-2 and TRBJ2-7; 8 bases map to TRBD1. J gave up 1 base and V 5 bases, and 4 bases lay outside the gene matches. CDR3 length: 14 residues. Germline V gives CDR1 SGHTA, CDR2 FQGNSA. As DNA, the CDR3 is TGTGCCAGCAGCCCGAGGACAGGGTCCTACGAGCAGTACTTC. Amino acid sequence: CASSPRTGSYEQYF.

The chain joins TRBV10-3 to TRBJ1-6; TRBD1 agrees at 7 bases. Germline V lookup: CDR1 ENHRY, CDR2 SYGVKD. With V trimmed by 7 bases and J by 6 bases, 6 bases remained unmatched. The CDR3 runs 14 residues. The CDR3 sequence: CAITSDRVNSPLHF. CDR3 in DNA: TGTGCCATCACCTCAGACAGGGTTAATTCACCCCTCCACTTT.

V and J are TRBV28 and TRBJ1-1; a possible D gene is TRBD1 (5 bases). This CDR3 has 12 residues. With 6 bases removed from V and 8 bases from J, the gap between germline ends came to 13 bases. CDR1 and CDR2 from the germline V gene are MDHEN and SYDVKM. CDR3 sequence: CASRQGDAEAFF. The CDR3 DNA is TGTGCCAGCAGGCAAGGGGATGCGGAAGCTTTCTTT.

The J gene is TRBJ2-7, the V gene TRBV19; the D gene is possibly TRBD2 (5 bases). The CDR3 has 14 residues. The germline V gene encodes CDR1 LNHDA and CDR2 SQIVND (reference sequence). V was clipped by 1 base and J by 2 bases, with 9 bases between them. CDR3 coding DNA: TGTGCCAGTAGTATAGGCCTAGCAACCTACGAGCAGTACTTC. Translating it yields CASSIGLATYEQYF.

This clonotype was recorded a few times. This rearrangement joins TRBV24-1 to TRBJ2-5, with 9 bases lining up with TRBD2. V shed 4 bases, J shed 4 bases, and the junction held 6 bases outside the gene matches. Germline V gene sequence: CDR1 KGHDR, CDR2 SFDVKD. CDR3 length: 15 amino acids. The DNA for the CDR3 is TGTGCCACCAGTGAACCACTAGCGGGCCGAGAGACCCAGTACTTC. It yields the protein CATSEPLAGRETQYF.

The rearrangement links TRBV19 to TRBJ1-1; 7 nucleotides match TRBD1. This CDR3 has 15 amino acids. Germline CDR1 is LNHDA and CDR2 is SQIVND (reference sequence). V was clipped by 3 bases and J by 0 bases; unmatched bases: 4. In DNA form, the CDR3 reads TGTGCCAGTAGTATGGGACAGACAATGAACACTGAAGCTTTCTTT. This codes for CASSMGQTMNTEAFF.

The V gene is TRBV2, the J gene TRBJ2-7, with D possibly matching TRBD1 (7 bases). The germline V gene encodes CDR1 SNHLY and CDR2 FYNNEI. CDR3 size: 14 residues. V was pared by 3 bases and J by 5 bases, with 14 bases between. CDR3 amino acids: CASSDVQGRHEQYF. The CDR3 DNA sequence: TGTGCCAGCAGTGACGTACAGGGGAGGCACGAGCAGTACTTC.

J is TRBJ1-6 and V is TRBV7-6, with TRBD1 matching over 7 bases. V gave up 5 bases and J gave up 2 bases; unmatched junction bases: 9. CDR3 length equals 17 residues. CDR1 is SGHVS, CDR2 FNYEAQ, per germline. CDR3 residues: CASSPVWTGAYNSPLHF. Here the CDR3 DNA reads TGTGCCAGCAGCCCGGTCTGGACAGGCGCCTATAATTCACCCCTCCACTTT.

The rearrangement links TRBV6-4 to TRBJ2-2; 10 nucleotides match TRBD2. This CDR3 region has 15 residues. Germline-derived CDR1 and CDR2 are MRHNA and SNTAGT. The junction had 3 bases not matched to a gene; V was cut back by 6 bases and J by 2 bases. CDR3 residues: CASSTSGDNTGELFF. CDR3 in DNA: TGTGCCAGCAGCACTAGCGGGGATAACACCGGGGAGCTGTTTTTT.

The V and J genes are TRBV15 and TRBJ2-5; 9 bases align to TRBD1. The V gene end was trimmed by 3 bases and the J gene end by 5 bases; junction bases not matched to a gene: 4. The CDR3 extends over 14 amino acids. CDR1 is LNHNV and CDR2 is YYDKDF in the germline V gene (reference sequence). CDR3 DNA sequence: TGTGCCACCAGCAGCCCCGGGACAGGGGAGACCCAGTACTTC. Translated, it gives CATSSPGTGETQYF.

The chain joins TRBV5-4 to TRBJ2-7; D is perhaps TRBD1 or TRBD2 (5 bases each). CDR1 is SGHNT, CDR2 YYREEE, per germline (reference sequence). V was cut by 4 bases and J by 2 bases, with 19 bases left in between. The CDR3 extends over 16 amino acids. The CDR3 nucleotides are TGTGCCAGCAGCCGGGACGGACATAGCCGAGCCTACGAGCAGTACTTC. Protein product: CASSRDGHSRAYEQYF.

The V and J genes are TRBV20-1 and TRBJ2-7; the D call may be TRBD1 or TRBD2 (6 bases each). CDR1 and CDR2 from the germline V gene are DFQATT and SNEGSKA (reference sequence). Trimming removed 2 bases from V and 5 bases from J, with 16 bases in between. The CDR3 has 14 amino acids. The CDR3 DNA is TGCAGTGCTAGAAGGGGGGATCTTACGGACGAGCAGTACTTC. Translation gives CSARRGDLTDEQYF.

J is TRBJ2-5 and V is TRBV24-1; D ambiguous. The CDR3 runs 15 residues. V lost 11 bases to trimming and J lost 4 bases, with 22 bases between them. Germline lookup yields CDR1 KGHDR and CDR2 SFDVKD. CDR3: CASSPPGRTAETQYF. The CDR3 bases are TGTGCCAGCAGCCCCCCTGGCCGGACGGCAGAGACCCAGTACTTC.

This chain joins TRBV10-2 and TRBJ2-7, with D perhaps TRBD2 (6 bases). Germline assignment: CDR1 WSHSY and CDR2 SAAADI. CDR3 size: 12 residues. V dropped 6 bases and J dropped 4 bases, with 10 bases sitting between them. This CDR3 reads CASRQTSYEQYF. The CDR3 nucleotides read TGCGCCAGCAGACAGACTAGTTACGAGCAGTACTTC.

The CDR3 DNA sequence: TGTGCCATCCGGGACAGCTACTCTGGGGCCAACGTCCTGACTTTC. Its protein is CAIRDSYSGANVLTF. V is TRBV10-3 and J is TRBJ2-6; 7 bases map to TRBD1. This CDR3 region has 15 residues. Germline V gene data show CDR1 as ENHRY and CDR2 as SYGVKD. V was pared by 8 bases and J by 0 bases, with 4 bases of the junction left unmatched.

The chain uses TRBV25-1 and TRBJ1-1; D is possibly TRBD1 (5 bases). The CDR3 is made up of 16 amino acids. Trimming removed 0 bases from V and 2 bases from J, with 13 bases in between. The germline V gene encodes CDR1 MGHDK and CDR2 SYGVNS. This CDR3 is CASSEYNSGRNTEAFF. CDR3 in DNA: TGTGCCAGCAGTGAATATAATTCAGGGCGCAACACTGAAGCTTTCTTT.